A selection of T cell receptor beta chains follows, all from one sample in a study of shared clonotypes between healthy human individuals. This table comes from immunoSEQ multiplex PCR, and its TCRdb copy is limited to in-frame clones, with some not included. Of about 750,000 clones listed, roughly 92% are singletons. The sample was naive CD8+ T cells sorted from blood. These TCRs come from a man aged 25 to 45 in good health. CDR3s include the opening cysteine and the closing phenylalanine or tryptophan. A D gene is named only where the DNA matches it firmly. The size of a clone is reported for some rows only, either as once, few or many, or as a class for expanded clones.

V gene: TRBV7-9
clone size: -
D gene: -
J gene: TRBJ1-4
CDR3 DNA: TGTGCCAGCAGCTTAGCGGGGCCGGAACTGTTTTTT
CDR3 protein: CASSLAGPELFF

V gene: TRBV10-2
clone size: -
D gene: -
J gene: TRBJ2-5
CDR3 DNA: TGCGCCAGCAGGGCGAAGGGGGGCCGGCGGGAGACCCAGTACTTC
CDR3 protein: CASRAKGGRRETQYF

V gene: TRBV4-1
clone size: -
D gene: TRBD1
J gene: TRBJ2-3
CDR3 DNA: TGCGCCAGCAGCCAAGATGACAGGGTCGGCACAGATACGCAGTATTTT
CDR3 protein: CASSQDDRVGTDTQYF

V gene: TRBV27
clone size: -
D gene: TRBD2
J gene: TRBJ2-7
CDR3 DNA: TGTGCCAGCCGGTACTTAGCGGGAGAGCCCCCCCCCTTACACGAGCAGTACTTC
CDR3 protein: CASRYLAGEPPPLHEQYF

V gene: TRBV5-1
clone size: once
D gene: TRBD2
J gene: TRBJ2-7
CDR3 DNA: TGCGCCAGCAGCCGCTTTGACCCTAGCGGGAGACCTTACGAGCAGTACTTC
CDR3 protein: CASSRFDPSGRPYEQYF

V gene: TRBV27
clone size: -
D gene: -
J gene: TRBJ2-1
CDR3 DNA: TGTGCCAGCAGTTTTGGGTTGAGACAGCGACCGTTAAGCTCCTACAATGAGCAGTTCTTC
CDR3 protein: CASSFGLRQRPLSSYNEQFF

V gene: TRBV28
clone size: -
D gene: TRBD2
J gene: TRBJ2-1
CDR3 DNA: TGTGCCAGCAGACCCCTAGCGGGAGTATTGGATGAGCAGTTCTTC
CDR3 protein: CASRPLAGVLDEQFF

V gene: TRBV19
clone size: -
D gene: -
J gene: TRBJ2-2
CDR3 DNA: TGTGCCAGTAGTCTCGGGGGCGGGGAGCTGTTTTTT
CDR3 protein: CASSLGGGELFF

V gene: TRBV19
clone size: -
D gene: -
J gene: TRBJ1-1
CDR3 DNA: TGTGCCAGTAGGCAAAACGGGCGTGGGGCTGAAGCTTTCTTT
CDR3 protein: CASRQNGRGAEAFF

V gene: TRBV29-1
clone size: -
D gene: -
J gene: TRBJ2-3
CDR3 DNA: TGCAGCGTTGAAGACAGGGGTGGGAGGTCAGATACGCAGTATTTT
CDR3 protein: CSVEDRGGRSDTQYF

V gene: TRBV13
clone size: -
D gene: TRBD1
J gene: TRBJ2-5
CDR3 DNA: TGTGCCAGCAGCGGACGGGGACAGCCTCAAGAGACCCAGTACTTC
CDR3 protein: CASSGRGQPQETQYF

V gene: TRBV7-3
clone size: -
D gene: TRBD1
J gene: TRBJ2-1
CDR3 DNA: TGTGCCAGCAGCTTAATCCGGGACAGGGACGGATCTCGCTACAATGAGCAGTTCTTC
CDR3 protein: CASSLIRDRDGSRYNEQFF

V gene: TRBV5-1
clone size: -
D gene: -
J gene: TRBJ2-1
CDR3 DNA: TGCGCCAGCAGCTTAGGGCTTGGGACTTTTACCTACAATGAGCAGTTCTTC
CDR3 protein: CASSLGLGTFTYNEQFF

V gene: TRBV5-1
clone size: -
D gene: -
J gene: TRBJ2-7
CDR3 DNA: TGCGCCAGCAGCTTTTCGGGGGTAGGTTCCGAGCAGTACTTC
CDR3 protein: CASSFSGVGSEQYF

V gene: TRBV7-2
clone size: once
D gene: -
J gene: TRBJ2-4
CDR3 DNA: TGTGCCAGCAGCTTAGGCCCCTTTTCGCCTCCCCCAGACATTCAGTACTTC
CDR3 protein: CASSLGPFSPPPDIQYF

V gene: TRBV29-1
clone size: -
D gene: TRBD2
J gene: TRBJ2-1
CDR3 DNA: TGCAGCGTTGAAGGAATGGGACTAGCGGGCTCCTACAATGAGCAGTTCTTC
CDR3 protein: CSVEGMGLAGSYNEQFF

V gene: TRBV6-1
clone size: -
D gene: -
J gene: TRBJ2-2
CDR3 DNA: TGTGCCAGCAGTGAAAATGTCCGGTATAGCACCAGCGGGGAGCTGTTTTTT
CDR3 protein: CASSENVRYSTSGELFF

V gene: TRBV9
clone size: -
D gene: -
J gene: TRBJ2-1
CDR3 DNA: TGTGCCAGCAGCGTAGGCGAGTTCTACAATGAGCAGTTCTTC
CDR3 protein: CASSVGEFYNEQFF

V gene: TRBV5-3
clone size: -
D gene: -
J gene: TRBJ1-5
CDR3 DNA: TGTGCCAGAAGCTTATACAGGGAGAGCCTCAATCAGCCCCAGCATTTT
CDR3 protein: CARSLYRESLNQPQHF

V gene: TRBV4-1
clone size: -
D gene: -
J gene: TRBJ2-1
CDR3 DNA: TGCGCCAGCAGCCAAGGGTGGGAATCCTACAATGAGCAGTTCTTC
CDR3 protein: CASSQGWESYNEQFF

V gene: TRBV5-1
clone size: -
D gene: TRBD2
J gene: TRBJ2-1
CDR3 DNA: TGCGCCAGCAGCCCCGGGACTAACACCAATGAGCAGTTCTTC
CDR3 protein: CASSPGTNTNEQFF

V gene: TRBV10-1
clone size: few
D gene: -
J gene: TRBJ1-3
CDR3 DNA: TGCGCCAGCAGTGAGCAGATAGAGAGAAACACCATATATTTT
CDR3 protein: CASSEQIERNTIYF

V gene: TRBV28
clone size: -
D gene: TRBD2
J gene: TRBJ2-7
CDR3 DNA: TGTGCCAGCAGTTTAGGGACTAGCGGCTACGAGCAGTACTTC
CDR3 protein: CASSLGTSGYEQYF

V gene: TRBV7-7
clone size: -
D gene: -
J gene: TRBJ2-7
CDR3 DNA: TGTGCTAGCAGCTTAAACGGACGGGGATACGAGCAGTACTTC
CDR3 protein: CASSLNGRGYEQYF

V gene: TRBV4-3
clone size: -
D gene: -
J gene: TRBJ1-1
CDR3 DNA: TGCGCCAGCAGCCAACTCCTGGCGACTGAAGCTTTCTTT
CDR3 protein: CASSQLLATEAFF

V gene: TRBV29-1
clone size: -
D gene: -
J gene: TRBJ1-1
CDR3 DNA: TGCAGCGTGGTCAGGGATGACACTGAAGCTTTCTTT
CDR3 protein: CSVVRDDTEAFF

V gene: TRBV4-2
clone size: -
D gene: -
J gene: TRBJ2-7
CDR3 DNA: TGTGCCAGCAGCCAAGATCTGGTCCACGAGCAGTACTTC
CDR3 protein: CASSQDLVHEQYF

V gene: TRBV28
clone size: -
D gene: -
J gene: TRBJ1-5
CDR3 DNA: TGTGCCAGCAGCCCCCCCGACAGGTGGAATCAGCCCCAGCATTTT
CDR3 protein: CASSPPDRWNQPQHF

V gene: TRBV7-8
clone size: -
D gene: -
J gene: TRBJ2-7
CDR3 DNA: TGTGCCAGCAGCTTAGTTGGCGGAACCTACGAGCAGTACTTC
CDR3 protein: CASSLVGGTYEQYF

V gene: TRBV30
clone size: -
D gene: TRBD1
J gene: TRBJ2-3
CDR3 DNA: TGTGCCTGGAGTGCACAGGGGGCCGCAGATACGCAGTATTTT
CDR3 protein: CAWSAQGAADTQYF

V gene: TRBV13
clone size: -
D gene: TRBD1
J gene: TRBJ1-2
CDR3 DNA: TGTGCCAGCAGCTTAGCGCTGACAGGGGATGGCTACACCTTC
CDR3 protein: CASSLALTGDGYTF

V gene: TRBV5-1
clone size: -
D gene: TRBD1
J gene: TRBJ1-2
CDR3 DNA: TGCGCCAGCAGCGGGACAGGGGGCGGCTATGGCTACACCTTC
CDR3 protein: CASSGTGGGYGYTF

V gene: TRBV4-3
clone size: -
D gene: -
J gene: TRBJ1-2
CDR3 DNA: TGCGCCAGCAGCCAAGATATCGGGGCCTCGAAGAGCTACACCTTC
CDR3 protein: CASSQDIGASKSYTF

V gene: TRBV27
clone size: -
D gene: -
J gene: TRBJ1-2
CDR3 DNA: TGTGCCAGCAGTTTTCAGGGATACTATGGCTACACCTTC
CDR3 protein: CASSFQGYYGYTF

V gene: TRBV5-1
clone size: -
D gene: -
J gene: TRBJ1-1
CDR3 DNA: TGCGCCAGCAGCTTGGAAACAGGGAGGAACACTGAAGCTTTCTTT
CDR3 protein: CASSLETGRNTEAFF